This T cell receptor (beta chain) is drawn from a study of cytomegalovirus exposure and HLA in healthy donors. Trimming shortened V by 3 bases and J by 5 bases, and 7 bases separated the two germline ends. The CDR3 is 12 residues long. The germline V gene has CDR1 KGHSH and CDR2 LQKENI. Vbeta (60) and Jbeta (13) primers were used in the PCR. The method was immunoSEQ multiplex PCR; TCRdb's version includes in-frame clones alone and lacks a portion of them. The data hold approximately 100,000 clones, with around 68% observed a single time. This TCR was recovered from a female donor in good health and CMV-seronegative. The rearrangement uses TRBV18 and TRBJ1-1, with no clear D. Source material: PBMCs. The CDR3 sequence is CASSPGETEAFF. In DNA, the CDR3 is TGTGCCAGCTCACCCGGGGAGACTGAAGCTTTCTTT.